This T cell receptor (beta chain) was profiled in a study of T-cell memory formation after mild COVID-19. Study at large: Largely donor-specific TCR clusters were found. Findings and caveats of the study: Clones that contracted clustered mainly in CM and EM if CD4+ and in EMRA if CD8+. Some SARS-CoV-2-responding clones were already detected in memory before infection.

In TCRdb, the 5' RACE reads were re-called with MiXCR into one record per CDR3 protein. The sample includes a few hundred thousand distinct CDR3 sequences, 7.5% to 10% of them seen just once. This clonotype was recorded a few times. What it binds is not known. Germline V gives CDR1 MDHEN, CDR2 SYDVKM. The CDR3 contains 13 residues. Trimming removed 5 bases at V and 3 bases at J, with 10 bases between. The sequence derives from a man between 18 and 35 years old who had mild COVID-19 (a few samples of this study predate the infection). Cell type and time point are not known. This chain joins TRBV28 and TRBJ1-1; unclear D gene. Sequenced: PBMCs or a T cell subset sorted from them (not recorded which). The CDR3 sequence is CASSRTPYTEAFF. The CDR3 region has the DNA TGTGCCAGCAGTCGTACACCCTACACTGAAGCTTTCTTT.